The 18 T cell receptor beta chains given below trace back to one sample, sequenced in a study of T cells after yellow fever vaccination (dated by TCRdb to between 2017 and 2020). What the treatment or condition label conveys for this sample: live attenuated yellow fever vaccine strain. The protocol used for the library was 5' RACE. The listed sequencing device is Illumina NovaSeq 6000. TCRdb handled the public reads itself, with Q25 trimming in fastp and clone calling in MiXCR, and kept productive beta chains. For every CDR3 protein sequence, its rows merge into one entry that carries the most common genes and DNA. For this sample there are hundreds of thousands of distinct CDR3 sequences; 18% appear just once. The leading ten clones occupy over 15% of the sample. This sample comprised PBMCs, obtained before the yellow fever booster vaccination. Source of these receptors: a man between 18 and 35 years old who received the YFV17D yellow fever vaccine.

V is TRBV29-1 and J is TRBJ1-1, with TRBD1 as a possible D gene (5 bases). CDR3 length: 11 amino acids. Trimming cost V 8 bases and J 4 bases, with 11 bases left between them. CDR1 SQVTM and CDR2 ANQGSEA come from the germline V gene. This CDR3 is CSHRRGTEAFF. As DNA, the CDR3 is TGCAGCCACAGGAGGGGCACTGAAGCTTTCTTT.

This sequence joins TRBV7-9 and TRBJ2-3, with 14 bases that match TRBD2. Looked up from germline, CDR1 is SEHNR and CDR2 is FQNEAQ (reference sequence). The CDR3 runs 16 residues. V dropped 3 bases and J dropped 6; count of bases not matched to a gene: 5. CDR3 DNA: TGTGCCAGCAGCTTCTGGACTAGCGGGGGGAGCGATACGCAGTATTTT. This encodes CASSFWTSGGSDTQYF.

This clonotype was seen ten or more times. This rearrangement joins TRBV20-1 to TRBJ2-7; a possible D gene is TRBD1 (5 bases). Germline CDR1 DFQATT, CDR2 SNEGSKA (reference sequence). V lost 5 bases and J lost 7, with 18 bases in between. The CDR3 has 13 amino acids. The CDR3 reads CSASLGVLREQYF. CDR3 nucleotide sequence: TGCAGTGCTTCCCTAGGGGTCCTTAGAGAGCAGTACTTC.

V and J are TRBV4-1 and TRBJ2-3, with TRBD1 matching over 9 bases. J gave up 2 bases and V 1 base, and 4 bases lay outside the gene matches. Germline lookup yields CDR1 MGHRA and CDR2 YSYEKL. CDR3 length: 16 residues. CDR3 nucleotide sequence: TGCGCCAGCAGCCAAGTTGGACAGGGGTACACAGATACGCAGTATTTT. It is translated as CASSQVGQGYTDTQYF.

This clonotype has more than one count but fewer than ten. The chain is built from TRBV12-3 or TRBV12-4 and TRBJ1-5; D gene unclear. The CDR3 has 13 residues. Trimming shortened V by 5 bases and J by 2 bases, and 7 bases separated the two germline ends. This CDR3 reads CASSRVRNQPQHF. The CDR3 DNA follows: TGTGCCAGCAGTCGGGTCCGCAATCAGCCCCAGCATTTT.

The rearrangement uses TRBV27 and TRBJ2-1, with D possibly matching TRBD1 (6 bases). This CDR3 comprises 12 residues. Trimming took 2 bases from V and 11 from J, leaving 10 bases between them. Germline values: CDR1 MNHEY, CDR2 SMNVEV (reference sequence). The CDR3 sequence: CASSLTGSKQFF. CDR3 nucleotides: TGTGCCAGCAGTTTAACAGGGTCCAAGCAGTTCTTC.

The chain combines TRBV6-2 or TRBV6-3 with TRBJ2-3, with D uncertain. Germline V gene lookup returns CDR1 MNHEY and CDR2 SVGEGT. CDR3 length equals 14 residues. The V end lost 2 bases, the J end lost 4 bases, and 10 bases lay between the germline ends. CDR3 in DNA: TGTGCCAGCAGTTACAGAACTTACGCAGATACGCAGTATTTT. Amino acids: CASSYRTYADTQYF.

The chain carries TRBV7-2 and TRBJ2-7; 12 bases match TRBD2. V shed 5 bases, J shed 2 bases, and the junction held 4 bases outside the gene matches. Germline V lookup: CDR1 SGHTA, CDR2 FQGNSA. The CDR3 is 15 amino acids. CDR3 nucleotides: TGTGCCAGCAGCCAGACTAGCGGGGGTCCCTACGAGCAGTACTTC. Protein sequence: CASSQTSGGPYEQYF.

This clonotype was observed a few times. The chain uses TRBV6-2 or TRBV6-3 and TRBJ2-1; a possible D gene is TRBD2 (5 bases). Germline assignment: CDR1 MNHEY and CDR2 SVGEGT. This CDR3 has 11 amino acids. The V gene lost 6 bases and the J gene lost 9 bases, with 9 bases spanning the gap. As DNA, the CDR3 is TGTGCCAGCAGGGGGAGCATTGAGCAGTTCTTC. The encoded protein is CASRGSIEQFF.

This clonotype has just a few counts. This chain connects TRBV20-1 to TRBJ2-5; 9 bases fit TRBD1. The CDR3 is 12 amino acids. V was clipped by 5 bases and J by 5 bases; unmatched bases: 3. CDR1 DFQATT and CDR2 SNEGSKA come from the germline V gene (reference sequence). CDR3 protein: CSAHRGLETQYF. CDR3 DNA sequence: TGCAGTGCTCACAGGGGGCTCGAGACCCAGTACTTC.

This clonotype appeared a few times. The rearrangement uses TRBV29-1 and TRBJ1-3; D unclear. V lost 3 bases and J 0 bases, leaving 3 bases between the germline ends. Germline V gene lookup returns CDR1 SQVTM and CDR2 ANQGSEA. The CDR3 runs to 12 residues. The CDR3 loop reads CSVEISGNTIYF. The CDR3 DNA reads TGCAGCGTTGAGATCTCTGGAAACACCATATATTTT.

This sequence joins TRBV6-5 and TRBJ2-2, with 11 bases identical to TRBD2. The CDR3 has 16 amino acids. V was pared by 6 bases and J by 7 bases, with 10 bases of the junction left unmatched. Germline lookup yields CDR1 MNHEY and CDR2 SVGAGI. The CDR3 reads CASSTSGGSLGGELFF. Written as DNA, the CDR3 is TGTGCCAGCAGCACTAGCGGGGGTTCGCTGGGCGGGGAGCTGTTTTTT.

This clonotype was seen more than once but under ten times. V is TRBV6-2 or TRBV6-3 and J is TRBJ1-2, with TRBD1 matching 7 bases. Germline V gene data show CDR1 as MNHEY and CDR2 as SVGEGT. J lost 0 bases, V lost 8 bases, and 3 bases had no gene match. The CDR3 loop spans 13 amino acids. Here the CDR3 reads CASRDSTNYGYTF. Here the CDR3 DNA reads TGTGCCAGCCGGGACAGCACTAACTATGGCTACACCTTC.

This clonotype was seen a few times. This chain connects TRBV20-1 to TRBJ2-3, with 7 bases aligning to TRBD2. CDR3 length equals 15 residues. With 6 bases clipped from V and 2 bases from J, the junction kept 11 bases outside the gene matches. The germline CDR1 and CDR2 sequences are DFQATT and SNEGSKA (reference sequence). The CDR3 is CSAVPWRGYTDTQYF. The CDR3 DNA is TGCAGTGCCGTCCCCTGGCGGGGGTACACAGATACGCAGTATTTT.

The table lists this clonotype with a few counts. The chain couples TRBV28 to TRBJ2-5; 11 bases map to TRBD2. Germline-derived CDR1 and CDR2 are MDHEN and SYDVKM. The CDR3 length is 18 residues. With 5 bases clipped from V and 1 base from J, the junction kept 12 bases outside the gene matches. The CDR3 loop reads CASSTIIGTSGVQETQYF. The CDR3 region has the DNA TGTGCCAGCAGTACCATAATCGGGACTAGCGGCGTCCAAGAGACCCAGTACTTC.

Only a few counts were recorded for this clonotype. The rearrangement uses TRBV6-5 and TRBJ2-5; no definite D call. Germline V gene data show CDR1 as MNHEY and CDR2 as SVGAGI. The CDR3 spans 12 residues. V was cut by 5 bases and J by 7 bases, with 11 bases left in between. The CDR3 nucleotides read TGTGCCAGCAGTGCCCTCTTTGGGACCCAGTACTTC. Translated, it gives CASSALFGTQYF.

J is TRBJ2-6 and V is TRBV7-8; a possible D gene is TRBD2 (6 bases). CDR1 is SGHVS, CDR2 FQNEAQ, per germline. There are 18 residues in the CDR3. V was pared by 7 bases and J by 0 bases, with 19 bases between. The CDR3 bases are TGTGCCAGCACCCGCGGGGTTCGCACCGGCTCTGGGGCCAACGTCCTGACTTTC. This gives the protein CASTRGVRTGSGANVLTF.

This clonotype has only a few counts. J is TRBJ1-5 and V is TRBV10-2; D gene uncertain. Per germline, CDR1 WSHSY and CDR2 SAAADI. The CDR3 is made up of 12 amino acids. V lost 2 bases and J lost 5, with 4 bases in between. For the CDR3, the DNA is TGCGCCAGCAGTGAGGGGGATCAGCCCCAGCATTTT. Protein product: CASSEGDQPQHF.